Each of the 13 T cell receptor beta chains below was sequenced from the same sample in a study of T cell changes during pregnancy in multiple sclerosis. TCRdb keeps only in-frame clones here, not all; method: immunoSEQ multiplex PCR. The table has 38,000 or so clones, around 90% seen once. The sequencing here drew on CD4+ T cells from peripheral blood mononuclear cells, taken in the third trimester of pregnancy. The origin of the receptors is a female donor with multiple sclerosis, enrolled in a pregnancy study.

The chain is built from TRBV7-3 and TRBJ2-2, with 12 positions matching TRBD2. With 2 bases clipped from V and 5 bases from J, the junction kept 0 bases outside the gene matches. Per germline, CDR1 SGHTA and CDR2 FQGTGA. The CDR3 covers 15 residues. CDR3 in DNA: TGTGCCAGCAGCTTAGGACTAGCGGGGACCGGGGAGCTGTTTTTT. Translating it yields CASSLGLAGTGELFF.

This clone has only a few counts. The chain has TRBV25-1 and TRBJ1-4, with a weak D call TRBD1 (6 bases). The CDR3 is 15 amino acids. V was shortened by 3 bases and J by 7 bases, with 15 bases between the two germline ends. Germline V gene lookup returns CDR1 MGHDK and CDR2 SYGVNS. Here the CDR3 reads CASSEWGGEFEKLFF. DNA of the CDR3: TGTGCCAGCAGTGAGTGGGGGGGCGAATTTGAAAAACTGTTTTTT.

This sequence joins TRBV27 and TRBJ1-1; tentatively, D is TRBD1 (6 bases). CDR1 MNHEY and CDR2 SMNVEV come from the germline V gene (reference sequence). The CDR3 has 16 amino acids. V was pared by 5 bases and J by 5 bases, with 21 bases between. The DNA of the CDR3 is TGTGCCAGCAGTCCCGAGGAGGGGGGGCCTCTAACTGAAGCTTTCTTT. Protein: CASSPEEGGPLTEAFF.

This clone came up a few times. This sequence joins TRBV7-3 and TRBJ1-1, with 8 bases aligning to TRBD1. Trimming removed 5 bases from V and 1 base from J; junction bases left unmatched: 3. In germline, CDR1 is SGHTA, CDR2 FQGTGA. This CDR3 comprises 14 residues. The CDR3 loop reads CASSNGQGNTEAFF. The CDR3 nucleotides read TGTGCCAGCAGCAACGGACAGGGGAACACTGAAGCTTTCTTT.

The J gene is TRBJ1-4, the V gene TRBV18, with 8 bases lining up with TRBD1. CDR3 size: 15 residues. V gave up 3 bases and J gave up 8 bases; unmatched junction bases: 8. CDR1 and CDR2 (germline): KGHSH, LQKENI. The CDR3 spells CASSPDRATREKLFF. CDR3 in DNA: TGTGCCAGCTCACCGGACAGGGCGACGAGAGAAAAACTGTTTTTT.

The chain employs TRBV30 and TRBJ1-5; D might be TRBD1 (6 bases). The CDR3 extends over 15 amino acids. The V gene's germline CDR1 is GTSNPN and CDR2 SVGIG (reference sequence). Trimming took 5 bases from V and 5 from J, leaving 19 bases between them. In DNA, the CDR3 is TGTGCCTGGTCCGCAGCCTACAGGGCCGATCAGCCCCAGCATTTT. Its protein product is CAWSAAYRADQPQHF.

The chain carries TRBV7-9 and TRBJ2-7; 8 positions match TRBD2. J was trimmed by 3 bases and V by 9 bases; bases with no gene match: 16. The CDR3 has 16 amino acids. From germline, CDR1 is SEHNR and CDR2 FQNEAQ (reference sequence). This CDR3 is CARFLLKREPYYEQYF. CDR3 nucleotide sequence: TGTGCCAGATTCCTTTTAAAGCGGGAGCCATACTACGAGCAGTACTTC. The full variable domain, in which reference TRBV7-9 and TRBJ2-7 provide the parts outside the CDR3, is DTGVSQNPRHKITKRGQNVTFRCDPISEHNRLYWYRQTLGQGPEFLTYFQNEAQLEKSRLLSDRFSAERPKGSFSTLEIQRTEQGDSAMYLCARFLLKREPYYEQYFGPGTRLTVT.

This clone was seen only once. The chain links TRBV7-2 to TRBJ1-1, with TRBD1 matching over 8 bases. The CDR3 sequence is 15 residues long. Germline V gene data show CDR1 as SGHTA and CDR2 as FQGNSA. The V gene end was trimmed by 5 bases and the J gene end by 1 base; junction bases not matched to a gene: 6. CDR3 bases: TGTGCCAGCAGCCTGCGGACAGGGACGAACACTGAAGCTTTCTTT. Protein product: CASSLRTGTNTEAFF.

This CDR3 is CASSYLRHGSYEQYF. As DNA, the CDR3 is TGTGCCAGCAGTTACCTAAGACACGGCTCCTACGAGCAGTACTTC. V and J are TRBV6-5 and TRBJ2-7; D uncertain. The V gene lost 2 bases and the J gene lost 0 bases, with 11 bases spanning the gap. This CDR3 is built from 15 residues. Germline V lookup: CDR1 MNHEY, CDR2 SVGAGI.

Written as DNA, the CDR3 is TGTGCCAGCAGCGCTAAGACTAGCGGGAGCCTCGAGCAGTACTTC. Protein product: CASSAKTSGSLEQYF. The gene calls are TRBV9 and TRBJ2-7; TRBD2 matches at 12 bases. The CDR3 extends over 15 amino acids. The germline V gene encodes CDR1 SGDLS and CDR2 YYNGEE. Trimming cost V 3 bases and J 6 bases; bases outside gene matches: 7.

This chain uses TRBV15 with TRBJ2-1; 9 bases match TRBD2. The CDR3 length is 14 residues. V lost 1 base to trimming and J lost 12 bases; unmatched junction nucleotides: 7. The germline V gene has CDR1 LNHNV and CDR2 YYDKDF (reference sequence). CDR3 nucleotide sequence: TGTGCCACCAGCAGAGTGGCTAGCGGGGATTTGCAGTTCTTC. Its protein product is CATSRVASGDLQFF.

The genes are TRBV21-1 and TRBJ2-2; TRBD2 is the table's D call, not checked against the DNA. TRBV21-1 is termed a pseudogene. CDR3 size: 17 residues. In DNA form, the CDR3 reads TGTGCCAGCAAAGCCCCACGGCAGGATGCGGTTACGGGGTGCTGGATTTTT. It encodes CASKAPRQDAVTGCWIF.

Written as DNA, the CDR3 is TGTGCCAGCAGTTACAGGGACAGGGGTTTTAACGAGCAGTACTTC. The encoded protein is CASSYRDRGFNEQYF. The gene calls are TRBV6-5 and TRBJ2-7; 10 bases line up with TRBD1. The CDR3 covers 15 residues. V shed 2 bases and J 5 bases; nucleotides not matched to a gene: 6. The V gene's germline CDR1 is MNHEY and CDR2 SVGAGI.